The next 20 T cell receptor beta chains were all read from a single sample in a study of cytomegalovirus exposure and HLA in healthy donors. This PCR relied on a set of 60 Vbeta primers and 13 Jbeta primers. Using immunoSEQ multiplex PCR, the repertoire was profiled, and TCRdb retains in-frame clones only, with some absent. Seen in this sample are some 47,000 clones; the ten most common clones hold around 2%. The sample consisted of PBMCs. These receptors originate from a woman aged 40-49 years in good health and CMV-seronegative.

The V and J genes are TRBV28 and TRBJ2-7; no definite D call. Germline V lookup: CDR1 MDHEN, CDR2 SYDVKM. The CDR3 has 14 residues. V lost 4 bases, J lost 3 bases, and 13 bases lay in between. The CDR3 sequence is CASSSYSSIYEQYF. The CDR3 DNA reads as TGTGCCAGCAGTTCATACTCAAGCATCTACGAGCAGTACTTC.

This chain uses TRBV9 with TRBJ2-5; D perhaps matches TRBD1 (5 bases). The J call is uncertain, as TRBJ2-7 better fits the DNA end. This CDR3 contains 13 residues. Germline V lookup: CDR1 SGDLS, CDR2 YYNGEE. CDR3 loop: CASSVAKRGEQYF. As DNA, the CDR3 is TGTGCCAGCAGCGTAGCTAAAAGGGGCGAGCAGTACTTC.

The rearrangement uses TRBV7-8 and TRBJ1-5; 12 bases align to TRBD1. The germline CDR1 and CDR2 sequences are SGHVS and FQNEAQ. J lost 6 bases, V lost 4 bases, and 4 bases had no gene match. The CDR3 extends over 15 amino acids. The CDR3 region is CASSSGQGAAQPQHF. DNA for the CDR3: TGTGCCAGCAGCTCGGGACAGGGGGCAGCTCAGCCCCAGCATTTT. The variable domain in full, with the rest retrieved from reference TRBV7-8 and TRBJ1-5, is GAGVSQSPRYKVAKRGQDVALRCDPISGHVSLFWYQQALGQGPEFLTYFQNEAQLDKSGLPSDRFFAERPEGSVSTLKIQRTQQEDSAVYLCASSSGQGAAQPQHFGDGTRLSIL.

The chain couples TRBV29-1 to TRBJ1-1; the match to TRBD1 covers 8 bases. Unmatched junction bases numbered 3, after V lost 3 bases and J lost 3 bases. This CDR3 region has 13 residues. Looked up from germline, CDR1 is SQVTM and CDR2 is ANQGSEA. For the CDR3, the DNA is TGCAGCGTTGACAGGGGGCGCGACACTGAAGCTTTCTTT. Translated: CSVDRGRDTEAFF.

The genes are TRBV6-7 and TRBJ2-4; TRBD2 aligns across 13 bases. TRBV6-7 is annotated as an ORF whose role is uncertain. This CDR3 spans 19 amino acids. Trimming at V came to 6 bases and at J to 1 base, leaving 12 bases not matched to a gene. CDR3 sequence (DNA): TGTGCCAGCAGGCACCCGACTAGCGGGAGGATGGGGGCCAAAAACATTCAGTACTTC. It is translated as CASRHPTSGRMGAKNIQYF.

This chain uses TRBV7-8 with TRBJ1-2; a weak D match, TRBD1 (6 bases). The germline V gene has CDR1 SGHVS and CDR2 FQNEAQ. The CDR3 length is 14 residues. Deletions cut 5 bases from V and 5 bases from J, with 15 bases between. Written as DNA, the CDR3 is TGTGCCAGCAGCCTCTCGGGGGGCGCGTATGGCTACACCTTC. Translating it yields CASSLSGGAYGYTF.

V and J are TRBV18 and TRBJ2-7, with 8 nucleotides matching TRBD1. CDR3 length: 14 amino acids. Trimming took 3 bases from V and 6 from J; bases not matched to a gene: 7. From germline, CDR1 is KGHSH and CDR2 LQKENI. Here the CDR3 reads CASSPIDRGPEQYF. Here the CDR3 DNA reads TGTGCCAGCTCACCGATAGACAGGGGTCCCGAGCAGTACTTC.

V is TRBV5-1 and J is TRBJ2-7; the match to TRBD2 covers 8 bases. The germline V gene has CDR1 SGHRS and CDR2 YFSETQ. J was trimmed by 5 bases and V by 4 bases; bases with no gene match: 8. The CDR3 extends over 14 amino acids. The CDR3 nucleotides are TGCGCCAGCAGCCTCTCGGGGGGGTCCCACGAGCAGTACTTC. This codes for CASSLSGGSHEQYF.

This chain joins TRBV7-2 and TRBJ2-5, with TRBD1 as a possible D gene (6 bases). Germline lookup yields CDR1 SGHTA and CDR2 FQGNSA. This CDR3 comprises 15 residues. Between the trimmed V and J ends, which lost 5 bases and 5 bases, there was a span of 18 bases. CDR3 region: CASSQGQPGGETQYF. Here the CDR3 DNA reads TGTGCCAGCAGCCAAGGACAGCCGGGCGGGGAGACCCAGTACTTC.

The chain recombines TRBV19 with TRBJ2-1; 9 bases line up with TRBD2. This CDR3 comprises 15 residues. J was trimmed by 10 bases and V by 5 bases; bases with no gene match: 12. Germline CDR1 is LNHDA and CDR2 is SQIVND (reference sequence). Here the CDR3 DNA reads TGTGCCAGTAGTCGGGCGGGGGGGCTATCCCCGGAGCAGTTCTTC. Residues: CASSRAGGLSPEQFF.

This chain connects TRBV15 to TRBJ2-5; TRBD1 agrees at 10 bases. The CDR3 runs 12 residues. The junction had 3 bases not matched to a gene; V was cut back by 9 bases and J by 5 bases. Germline CDR1 is LNHNV and CDR2 is YYDKDF (reference sequence). The CDR3: CATRQGAETQYF. CDR3 nucleotide sequence: TGTGCCACGCGACAGGGGGCTGAGACCCAGTACTTC.

This chain connects TRBV5-1 to TRBJ1-3, with D possibly being TRBD1 (6 bases). The CDR3 has 14 amino acids. CDR1 is SGHRS, CDR2 YFSETQ, per germline. V lost 5 bases and J 0 bases, leaving 9 bases between the germline ends. The CDR3 region has the DNA TGCGCCAGCAGTCGGGACAACTCTGGAAACACCATATATTTT. Translation gives CASSRDNSGNTIYF. The full variable domain, rest sourced from reference TRBV5-1 and TRBJ1-3, is KAGVTQTPRYLIKTRGQQVTLSCSPISGHRSVSWYQQTPGQGLQFLFEYFSETQRNKGNFPGRFSGRQFSNSRSEMNVSTLELGDSALYLCASSRDNSGNTIYFGEGSWLTVV.

The chain uses TRBV18 and TRBJ2-1; D is undetermined. This CDR3 has 14 residues. Germline V gene data show CDR1 as KGHSH and CDR2 as LQKENI. Trimming removed 2 bases at V and 3 bases at J, with 8 bases between. In nucleotides, the CDR3 is TGTGCCAGCTCACCAAAGACTGACTACAATGAGCAGTTCTTC. This translates into CASSPKTDYNEQFF.

The rearrangement joins TRBV6-1 to TRBJ1-3, with D possibly matching TRBD1 (5 bases). CDR3 length equals 14 residues. V lost 6 bases and J 1 base, leaving 10 bases between the germline ends. Germline V gives CDR1 MNHNS, CDR2 SASEGT. CDR3 region: CASRWGSSGNTIYF. For the CDR3, the DNA is TGTGCCAGCAGGTGGGGCAGTTCTGGAAACACCATATATTTT.

The chain carries TRBV9 and TRBJ1-4, with 7 bases identical to TRBD1. J gave up 2 bases and V 7 bases, and 5 bases lay outside the gene matches. This CDR3 contains 14 residues. CDR1 and CDR2 (germline): SGDLS, YYNGEE. The CDR3 reads CASGGGKTNEKLFF. The CDR3 DNA reads TGTGCCAGCGGAGGGGGCAAGACTAATGAAAAACTGTTTTTT.

V usage is TRBV6-6 and J usage is TRBJ1-5; 7 bases match TRBD1. The trim removed 7 bases at V and 3 bases at J, leaving 9 bases unmatched. CDR3 length: 15 amino acids. Germline values: CDR1 MNHNY, CDR2 SVGAGI (reference sequence). CDR3 loop: CASTVHDRDNQPQHF. DNA of the CDR3: TGTGCCAGCACCGTCCACGACAGGGACAATCAGCCCCAGCATTTT.

The chain joins TRBV19 to TRBJ2-2; D may be TRBD1 (6 bases). Germline-derived CDR1 and CDR2 are LNHDA and SQIVND (reference sequence). The CDR3 spans 15 residues. Trimming removed 8 bases from V and 5 bases from J, with 18 bases in between. The CDR3 spells CASGPRQEKTGELFF. The CDR3 DNA follows: TGTGCCAGTGGTCCTAGACAGGAGAAAACCGGGGAGCTGTTTTTT.

This rearrangement joins TRBV6-7 to TRBJ2-2; 8 bases align to TRBD2. TRBV6-7 is filed as an ORF, its function uncertain. The CDR3 sequence is 16 residues long. V lost 4 bases, J lost 5 bases, and 9 bases stayed unmatched. DNA of the CDR3: TGTGCCAGCAGTTCCTTGACGGGAGGGCCTACCGGGGAGCTGTTTTTT. It yields the protein CASSSLTGGPTGELFF.

The chain joins TRBV5-4 to TRBJ1-1; D is perhaps TRBD1 (5 bases). The CDR3 is made up of 16 amino acids. V was clipped by 3 bases and J by 5 bases, with 20 bases between them. Germline assignment: CDR1 SGHNT and CDR2 YYREEE (reference sequence). CDR3 region: CASSSGRQGGWTEAFF. The CDR3 DNA follows: TGTGCCAGCAGCTCCGGGAGGCAGGGAGGTTGGACTGAAGCTTTCTTT.

The V call is TRBV2, the J call TRBJ1-1; TRBD1 might be the D (5 bases). Germline values: CDR1 SNHLY, CDR2 FYNNEI. The CDR3 length is 15 residues. With 5 bases removed from V and 0 bases from J, the gap between germline ends came to 13 bases. For the CDR3, the DNA is TGTGCCAGCAGTTACGACAGCCACATGAACACTGAAGCTTTCTTT. This codes for CASSYDSHMNTEAFF.